This TCR beta chain was recovered during a study of OX40 agonist ivuxolimab in advanced cancers. Study-wide background: Patients took ivuxolimab, an agonistic anti-OX40 (CD134) antibody. Intravenous ivuxolimab at 0.01 to 10 mg/kg was given to patients every 2 weeks. People who had prior anti-PD-1, anti-PD-L1 or anti-CTLA-4 therapy could take part, and around 40% had some.

Study-wide results and caveats: The investigators did not determine what antigen specificity the expanded peripheral T cells had.

For this clone: Its antigen is as yet unknown.

V lost 4 bases and J lost 5, with 17 bases in between. The germline CDR1 and CDR2 sequences are LNHDA and SQIVND (reference sequence). The CDR3 spans 15 residues. Only in-frame clones appear in the TCRdb table, and some are missing; sequencing was by immunoSEQ multiplex PCR. Among roughly 35,000 clones, about four fifths were seen once, and the ten largest hold about 19%. V usage is TRBV19 and J usage is TRBJ2-5, with D possibly being TRBD2 (6 bases). The specimen comprised CD4+ or CD8+ T cells sorted from blood, sampled in a trial of the OX40 agonist ivuxolimab. The TCR originated in an adult with an advanced solid tumor such as melanoma, head and neck, liver or kidney cancer. The CDR3, as DNA: TGTGCCAGTAGTAAACAACGAAGGGAGGCGGAGACCCAGTACTTC. This gives the protein CASSKQRREAETQYF.